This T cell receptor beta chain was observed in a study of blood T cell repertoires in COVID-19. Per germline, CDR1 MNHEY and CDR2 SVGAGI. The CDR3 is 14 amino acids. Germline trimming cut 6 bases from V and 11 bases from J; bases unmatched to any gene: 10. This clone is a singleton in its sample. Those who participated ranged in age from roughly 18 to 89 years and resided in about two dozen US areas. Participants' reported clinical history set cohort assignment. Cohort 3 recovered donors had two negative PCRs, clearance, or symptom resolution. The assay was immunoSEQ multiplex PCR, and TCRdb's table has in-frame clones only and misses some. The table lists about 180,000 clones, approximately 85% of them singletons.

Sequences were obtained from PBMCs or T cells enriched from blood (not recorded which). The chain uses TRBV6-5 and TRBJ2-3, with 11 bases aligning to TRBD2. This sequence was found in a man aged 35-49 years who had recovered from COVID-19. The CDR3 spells CASSSSGGRYGQYF. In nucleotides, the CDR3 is TGTGCCAGCAGCTCTAGCGGGGGGCGGTACGGGCAGTATTTT.